The 10 T cell receptor beta chains given below trace back to one sample, sequenced in a study of shared clonotypes between healthy human individuals. The repertoire was sequenced with immunoSEQ multiplex PCR; TCRdb's copy has only in-frame clones and lacks some. The sample lists about 510,000 clones, 96% occurring once. The sequencing sample was made of naive CD4+ T cells sorted from blood. Subset given: CD45RA+ positively selected. The receptors stem from a woman aged 25 to 39 in good health.

This chain joins TRBV2 and TRBJ2-1, with a weak D call TRBD2 (5 bases). The length of the CDR3 is 16 residues. CDR1 and CDR2 from the germline V gene are SNHLY and FYNNEI. V dropped 6 bases and J dropped 1 base, with 16 bases sitting between them. The CDR3 loop is CASRGRVEVSYNEQFF. CDR3 nucleotides: TGTGCCAGCAGGGGCCGTGTGGAGGTGTCCTACAATGAGCAGTTCTTC. Filled out from reference TRBV2 and TRBJ2-1, the complete variable domain reads EPEVTQTPSHQVTQMGQEVILRCVPISNHLYFYWYRQILGQKVEFLVSFYNNEISEKSEIFDDQFSVERPDGSNFTLKIRSTKLEDSAMYFCASRGRVEVSYNEQFFGPGTRLTVL.

This chain links TRBV10-3 with TRBJ2-3; no clear D. This CDR3 region has 14 residues. V shed 6 bases and J shed 3 bases, with 13 bases lying between them. Germline V gene lookup returns CDR1 ENHRY and CDR2 SYGVKD. The CDR3 DNA reads TGTGCCATCAGGGGGAATGAAGGGACAGATACGCAGTATTTT. Translation gives CAIRGNEGTDTQYF.

The rearrangement links TRBV4-1 to TRBJ1-6, with D hard to call. Deletions cut 0 bases from V and 0 bases from J, with 9 bases between. Germline V gene lookup returns CDR1 MGHRA and CDR2 YSYEKL. The CDR3 has 17 amino acids. The CDR3 is CASSQDKGSSYNSPLHF. The DNA of the CDR3 is TGCGCCAGCAGCCAAGATAAGGGCAGCTCCTATAATTCACCCCTCCACTTT.

The chain joins TRBV28 to TRBJ1-3; D may be TRBD1 (5 bases). This CDR3 is built from 14 residues. Germline loops: CDR1 MDHEN, CDR2 SYDVKM. V lost 6 bases and J lost 3, with 12 bases in between. The CDR3 sequence is CASSRPGGGNTIYF. The CDR3 nucleotides read TGTGCCAGCAGCCGACCGGGGGGTGGAAACACCATATATTTT.

This chain joins TRBV19 and TRBJ1-1; D is undetermined. V was pared by 5 bases and J by 10 bases, with 14 bases between. The CDR3 is 12 amino acids. Germline V CDR1 and CDR2: LNHDA, SQIVND (reference sequence). CDR3 protein: CASSRGGVRAFF. CDR3 nucleotides: TGTGCCAGTAGTCGCGGCGGGGTTAGAGCTTTCTTT. Variable domain in full (rest from reference TRBV19 and TRBJ1-1): DGGITQSPKYLFRKEGQNVTLSCEQNLNHDAMYWYRQDPGQGLRLIYYSQIVNDFQKGDIAEGYSVSREKKESFPLTVTSAQKNPTAFYLCASSRGGVRAFFGQGTRLTVV.

The chain has TRBV6-5 and TRBJ1-3; 7 bases agree with TRBD1. Trimming at V came to 5 bases and at J to 0 bases, leaving 4 bases not matched to a gene. Germline CDR1 and CDR2: MNHEY and SVGAGI. The CDR3 extends over 15 amino acids. The DNA for the CDR3 is TGTGCCAGCAGTGCGGACAGGAGCTCTGGAAACACCATATATTTT. It specifies CASSADRSSGNTIYF.

This clone occurred once. The V call is TRBV9, the J call TRBJ2-7; D possibly corresponds to TRBD2 (5 bases). The CDR3 has 15 amino acids. With 0 bases removed from V and 6 bases from J, the gap between germline ends came to 16 bases. From germline, CDR1 is SGDLS and CDR2 YYNGEE. Here the CDR3 reads CASSVVGGSLTEQYF. The CDR3 DNA reads TGTGCCAGCAGCGTAGTCGGTGGGAGCTTAACCGAGCAGTACTTC.

The V and J genes are TRBV7-2 and TRBJ2-7; 7 positions match TRBD2. The germline V gene has CDR1 SGHTA and CDR2 FQGNSA. The CDR3 has 15 amino acids. V lost 1 base and J lost 6; bases outside the gene matches: 9. DNA for the CDR3: TGTGCCAGCAGCTTAGAGACTAGCCCGGGCGGCGAGCAGTACTTC. Translation gives CASSLETSPGGEQYF.

The J gene is TRBJ1-6, the V gene TRBV19; D remains ambiguous. The CDR3 runs 14 residues. CDR1 is LNHDA and CDR2 is SQIVND in the germline V gene (reference sequence). The ends were cut back, 4 bases at V and 8 bases at J, with 12 bases in the middle. CDR3 nucleotides: TGTGCCAGTAGTAAACCCACGCTTCATTCACCCCTCCACTTT. Translating it yields CASSKPTLHSPLHF.

The chain recombines TRBV2 with TRBJ1-5, with D unresolved. The germline V gene encodes CDR1 SNHLY and CDR2 FYNNEI. The CDR3 has 15 residues. V was pared by 4 bases and J by 0 bases, with 10 bases between. The CDR3 nucleotides are TGTGCCAGCAGTGCCGGCGGTCTTAGCAATCAGCCCCAGCATTTT. Protein sequence: CASSAGGLSNQPQHF.